This T cell receptor (beta chain) originates from a study of T cells after yellow fever vaccination. Points from the study as a whole: CD4 and CD8 compartments shared a small share of clonotypes, likely from convergent recombination.

MiXCR, applied by TCRdb to the 5' RACE reads, yields one record per CDR3 protein. The table has 50,000 to 75,000 distinct CDR3 sequences, around 7% seen once. CDR1 is MGHRA and CDR2 is YSYEKL in the germline V gene. Trimming removed 0 bases from V and 7 bases from J; junction bases left unmatched: 11. The CDR3 length is 18 residues. There are many counts of this clonotype. Antigen unknown. The V call is TRBV4-1, the J call TRBJ2-2; 10 bases align to TRBD2. The starting material was CD8+ T cells sorted from PBMCs, obtained on the day of the first yellow fever vaccination. The source is a young man who received the YFV17D yellow fever vaccine. CDR3: CASSQDGTSALEHGELFF. In nucleotides, the CDR3 is TGCGCCAGCAGCCAAGACGGGACTAGCGCCCTGGAGCACGGGGAGCTGTTTTTT.